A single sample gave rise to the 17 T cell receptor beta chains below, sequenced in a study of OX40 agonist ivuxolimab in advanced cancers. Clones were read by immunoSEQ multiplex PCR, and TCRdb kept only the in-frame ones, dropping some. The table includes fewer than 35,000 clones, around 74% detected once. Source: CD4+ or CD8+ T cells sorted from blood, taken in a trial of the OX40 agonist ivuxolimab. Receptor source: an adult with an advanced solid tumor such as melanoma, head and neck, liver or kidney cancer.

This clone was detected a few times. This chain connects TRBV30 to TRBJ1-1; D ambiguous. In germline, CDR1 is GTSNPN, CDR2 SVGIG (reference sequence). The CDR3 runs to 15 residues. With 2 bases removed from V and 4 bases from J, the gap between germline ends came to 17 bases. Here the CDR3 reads CAWSLESRLFTEAFF. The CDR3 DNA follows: TGTGCCTGGAGTCTAGAGTCCAGGTTGTTCACTGAAGCTTTCTTT.

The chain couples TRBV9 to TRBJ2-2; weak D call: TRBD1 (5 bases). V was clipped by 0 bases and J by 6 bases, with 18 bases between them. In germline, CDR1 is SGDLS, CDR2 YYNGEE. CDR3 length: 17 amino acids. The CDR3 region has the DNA TGTGCCAGCAGCGTAGATTCGTATAGGGGAAGGGCCGGGGAGCTGTTTTTT. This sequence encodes CASSVDSYRGRAGELFF.

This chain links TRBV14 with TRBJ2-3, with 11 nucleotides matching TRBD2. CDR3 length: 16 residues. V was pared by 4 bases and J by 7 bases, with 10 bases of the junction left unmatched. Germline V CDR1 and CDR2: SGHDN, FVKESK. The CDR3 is CASSPAGLAGGYTQYF. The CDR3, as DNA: TGTGCCAGCAGCCCCGCGGGGCTAGCGGGGGGATATACGCAGTATTTT.

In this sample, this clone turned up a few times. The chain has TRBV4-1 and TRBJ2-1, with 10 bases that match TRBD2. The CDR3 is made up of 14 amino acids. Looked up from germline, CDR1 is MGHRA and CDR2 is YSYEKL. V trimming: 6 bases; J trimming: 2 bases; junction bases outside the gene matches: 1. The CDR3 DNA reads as TGCGCCAGCAGGAGCGGGGGGGCCTACAATGAGCAGTTCTTC. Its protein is CASRSGGAYNEQFF.

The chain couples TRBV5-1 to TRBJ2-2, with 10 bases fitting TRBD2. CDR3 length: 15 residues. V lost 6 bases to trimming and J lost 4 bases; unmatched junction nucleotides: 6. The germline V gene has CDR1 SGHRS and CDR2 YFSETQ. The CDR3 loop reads CASNPASGGTGELFF. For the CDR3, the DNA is TGCGCCAGCAACCCGGCTAGCGGGGGCACCGGGGAGCTGTTTTTT.

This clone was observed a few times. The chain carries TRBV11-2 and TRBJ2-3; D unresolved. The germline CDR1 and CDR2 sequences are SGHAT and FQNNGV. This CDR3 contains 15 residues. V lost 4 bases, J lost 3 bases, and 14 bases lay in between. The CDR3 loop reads CASSSPRLFTDTQYF. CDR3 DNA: TGTGCCAGCAGCTCCCCTCGACTCTTTACAGATACGCAGTATTTT.

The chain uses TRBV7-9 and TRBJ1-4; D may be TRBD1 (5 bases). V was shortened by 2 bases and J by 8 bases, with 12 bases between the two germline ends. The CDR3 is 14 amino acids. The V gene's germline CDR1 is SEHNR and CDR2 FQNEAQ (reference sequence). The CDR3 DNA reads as TGTGCCAGCAGCTTATCTGGGGGTGGCGAAAAACTGTTTTTT. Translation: CASSLSGGGEKLFF.

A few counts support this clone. This chain's CDR3 is CATRARGGNTIYF. CDR3 nucleotides: TGTGCCACCAGGGCCCGGGGTGGAAACACCATATATTTT. V gene TRBV15 combines with J gene TRBJ1-3; D is unclear. V lost 6 bases and J lost 3, with 9 bases in between. There are 13 residues in the CDR3. Looked up from germline, CDR1 is LNHNV and CDR2 is YYDKDF (reference sequence).

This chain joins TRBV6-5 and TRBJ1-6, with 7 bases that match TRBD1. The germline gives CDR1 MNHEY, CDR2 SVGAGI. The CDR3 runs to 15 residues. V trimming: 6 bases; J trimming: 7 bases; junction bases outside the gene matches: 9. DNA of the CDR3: TGTGCCAGCAGCCCTCGGGACAGCTTAAATTCACCCCTCCACTTT. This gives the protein CASSPRDSLNSPLHF.

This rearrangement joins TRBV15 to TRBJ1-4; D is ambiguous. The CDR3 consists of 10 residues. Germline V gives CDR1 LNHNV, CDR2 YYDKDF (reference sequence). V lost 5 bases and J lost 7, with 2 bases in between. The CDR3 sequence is CATSGEKLFF. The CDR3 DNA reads TGTGCCACCAGCGGTGAAAAACTGTTTTTT.

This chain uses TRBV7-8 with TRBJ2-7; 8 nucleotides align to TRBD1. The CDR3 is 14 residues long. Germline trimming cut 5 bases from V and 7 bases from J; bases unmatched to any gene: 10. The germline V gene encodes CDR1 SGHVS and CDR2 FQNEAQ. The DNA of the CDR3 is TGTGCCAGCAGCACGAGGCAGGGGGCTGGTGAGCAGTACTTC. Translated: CASSTRQGAGEQYF. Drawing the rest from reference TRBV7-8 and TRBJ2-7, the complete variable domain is GAGVSQSPRYKVAKRGQDVALRCDPISGHVSLFWYQQALGQGPEFLTYFQNEAQLDKSGLPSDRFFAERPEGSVSTLKIQRTQQEDSAVYLCASSTRQGAGEQYFGPGTRLTVT.

The CDR3, as DNA: TGTGCCAGCAGCTCCGGGACCTACGGAGGGGAAAAACTGTTTTTT. This codes for CASSSGTYGGEKLFF. This sequence joins TRBV5-4 and TRBJ1-4, with D perhaps matching TRBD1 (5 bases). Germline CDR1 and CDR2: SGHNT and YYREEE (reference sequence). The germline V and J ends were trimmed by 3 bases and 8 bases, with 17 bases remaining between them. CDR3 length: 15 residues.

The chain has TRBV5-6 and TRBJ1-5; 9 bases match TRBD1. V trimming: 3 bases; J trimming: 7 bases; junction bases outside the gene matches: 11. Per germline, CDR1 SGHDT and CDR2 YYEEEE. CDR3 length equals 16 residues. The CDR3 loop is CASSSVPGQGGQPQHF. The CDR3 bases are TGTGCCAGCAGCTCCGTCCCGGGACAGGGAGGCCAGCCCCAGCATTTT.

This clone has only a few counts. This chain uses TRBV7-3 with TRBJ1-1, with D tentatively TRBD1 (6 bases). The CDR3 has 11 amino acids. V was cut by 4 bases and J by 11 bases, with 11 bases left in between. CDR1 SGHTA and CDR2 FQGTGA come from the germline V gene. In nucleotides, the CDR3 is TGTGCCAGCAGCTCGGGACATAGGGCTTTCTTT. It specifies CASSSGHRAFF.

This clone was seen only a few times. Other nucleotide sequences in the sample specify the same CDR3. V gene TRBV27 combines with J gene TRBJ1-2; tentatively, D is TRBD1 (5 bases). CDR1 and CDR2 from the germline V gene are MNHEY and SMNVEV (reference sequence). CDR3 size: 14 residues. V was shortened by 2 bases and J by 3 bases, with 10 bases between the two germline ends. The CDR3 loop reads CASSLGGGHYGYTF. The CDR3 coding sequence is TGTGCCAGCAGTTTAGGGGGAGGGCACTATGGCTACACCTTC.

The CDR3 here is CASGKLMNTEAFF. The CDR3 DNA is TGTGCCAGCGGAAAATTAATGAACACTGAAGCTTTCTTT. The rearrangement joins TRBV6-6 to TRBJ1-1; D remains unclear. V lost 8 bases, J lost 0 bases, and 10 bases lay in between. CDR3 length: 13 residues. Germline V lookup: CDR1 MNHNY, CDR2 SVGAGI (reference sequence).

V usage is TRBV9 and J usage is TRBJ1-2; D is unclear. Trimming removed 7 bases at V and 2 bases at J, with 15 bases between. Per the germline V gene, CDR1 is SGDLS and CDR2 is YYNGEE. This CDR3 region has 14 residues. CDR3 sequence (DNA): TGTGCCAGCGGCACGTACAGCGAAAACTATGGCTACACCTTC. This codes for CASGTYSENYGYTF.